The rows below give T cell receptor beta chains drawn from one sample of a study of blood T cell repertoires in COVID-19. Generated by immunoSEQ multiplex PCR, the TCRdb table keeps only in-frame clones and is missing some. The sample yields 20,000 or so clones, 70% to 90% seen once. Sequenced input: peripheral blood. These receptors came from a human donor with active COVID-19. The donor label of this sample is uncertain. The CDR3 runs from the conserved cysteine through the conserved F or W. The D gene is left open where the match is weak. A row's size may be missing; if present it is once, few, many or a size class.

d_gene	j_gene	abundance	v_gene	CDR3nt	CDR3aa
.	TRBJ2-1	.	TRBV28	TGTGCCAGCAGTTTACCCACCACTAGTATTGTGAATGAGCAGTTCTTC	CASSLPTTSIVNEQFF
.	TRBJ2-1	once	TRBV7-9	TGTGCCAGCAGCCTCAAGACAGCTAATGAGCAGTTCTTC	CASSLKTANEQFF
.	TRBJ1-1	once	TRBV11-2	TGTGCCAGCAGCTTAGGTGGCATTGAAGCTTTCTTT	CASSLGGIEAFF
TRBD2	TRBJ2-2	.	TRBV30	TGTGCCTGGAGTGTAGCGGGAGGGACCGGGGAGCTGTTTTTT	CAWSVAGGTGELFF
TRBD1	TRBJ2-7	.	TRBV5-6	TGTGCCAGCAGCCCAATGGGACAGGGCTCCTACGAGCAGTACTTC	CASSPMGQGSYEQYF
TRBD1	TRBJ2-1	.	TRBV28	TGTGCCAGCAGGGGGTGGACAGGGAGTGAGCAGTTCTTC	CASRGWTGSEQFF
.	TRBJ1-1	.	TRBV7-9	TGTGCCAGCAGCTTAGGGGGAGGGACTGAAGCTTTCTTT	CASSLGGGTEAFF
.	TRBJ2-1	.	TRBV4-3	TGCGCCAGCAGCCAAGATCGTCAGCGGACGGAGCAGTTCTTC	CASSQDRQRTEQFF
TRBD2	TRBJ2-3	.	TRBV11-1	TGTGCCAGCAGCGCGGGACTAGCAACAGATACGCAGTATTTT	CASSAGLATDTQYF
.	TRBJ2-7	.	TRBV11-2	TGTGCCAGCAGCTTAGGGGGGACAAGCTACGAGCAGTACTTC	CASSLGGTSYEQYF
TRBD2	TRBJ2-3	.	TRBV5-6	TGTGCCAGCAGACCCCGACTAGCCCCGGAGGATACGCAGTATTTT	CASRPRLAPEDTQYF
TRBD2	TRBJ2-7	.	TRBV2	TGTGCCAGCAGCATGGGCCGGGGGGTGGGACGGTCGCTCCCCTACGAGCAGTACTTC	CASSMGRGVGRSLPYEQYF
TRBD1	TRBJ2-6	.	TRBV6-4	TGTGCCAGCACCGTCCCGGGACAGGGTTCTGGGGCCAACGTCCTGACTTTC	CASTVPGQGSGANVLTF
.	TRBJ2-4	.	TRBV21-1	TGTGCCAGCAGCGGGGCAGGGAACTCAGCGGGAGGCCCCGAAAACATTCAGTACTTC	CASSGAGNSAGGPENIQYF
.	TRBJ2-1	.	TRBV20-1	TGCAGTGCCTATACGGGATATGAGCAGTTCTTC	CSAYTGYEQFF
.	TRBJ1-6	.	TRBV30	TGTGCCTGGACGACGGTCAGTCGGGGTTATAATTCACCCCTCCACTTT	CAWTTVSRGYNSPLHF
.	TRBJ2-1	.	TRBV11-2	TGTGCCAGCAGCTCCGGGGGCGGGAGTTACAATGAGCAGTTCTTC	CASSSGGGSYNEQFF
TRBD2	TRBJ2-7	.	TRBV20-1	TGCAGTGCTAGTGCCCTAGCGGGGGACGGATACGAGCAGTACTTC	CSASALAGDGYEQYF
.	TRBJ1-5	.	TRBV2	TGTGCCAGCCAACAGGGTAGCAATCAGCCCCAGCATTTT	CASQQGSNQPQHF
TRBD2	TRBJ2-5	.	TRBV24-1	TGTGCCACCAGTGACCCCCCGGGACTAGCGGAAGAGACCCAGTACTTC	CATSDPPGLAEETQYF
TRBD2	TRBJ2-1	.	TRBV27	TGTGCCAGCAGCCCGGGAGGGCCCTCGTACAATGAGCAGTTCTTC	CASSPGGPSYNEQFF
TRBD2	TRBJ2-3	.	TRBV6-6	TGTGCCAGCAGCAGTAGCGGGAGGGCCGGCGATACGCAGTATTTT	CASSSSGRAGDTQYF
.	TRBJ2-1	.	TRBV2	TGTGCCAGCAGCCTGGACTATGAGCAGTTCTTC	CASSLDYEQFF
TRBD2	TRBJ2-2	.	TRBV10-3	TGTGCCATCAAAACGGGACTAGCGGGAGCGAACACCGGGGAGCTGTTTTTT	CAIKTGLAGANTGELFF
.	TRBJ2-4	.	TRBV28	TGTGCCAGCAGAGGGACACCCGTAGCCAAAAACATTCAGTACTTC	CASRGTPVAKNIQYF
TRBD2	TRBJ2-1	.	TRBV24-1	TGTGCCACCAGTTCCAGTCGAGGTAGCGGGAGTGTTTATGAGCAGTTCTTC	CATSSSRGSGSVYEQFF
TRBD2	TRBJ2-4	.	TRBV6-5	TGTGCCAGCAGTTACGGTCCGGGAGGCCAAAACATTCAGTACTTC	CASSYGPGGQNIQYF
.	TRBJ2-6	.	TRBV10-2	TGCGCCAGCAGGGACACCTCTGGGGCCAACGTCCTGACTTTC	CASRDTSGANVLTF
.	TRBJ2-1	.	TRBV11-3	TGTGCCAGCAGCTTTTCTAGCAATGAGCAGTTCTTC	CASSFSSNEQFF
.	TRBJ1-1	.	TRBV7-8	TGTGCCAGCAGCTTAGAAGTGGGCCAAGCTTTCTTT	CASSLEVGQAFF
.	TRBJ2-1	.	TRBV7-8	TGTGCCAGCAGCTCGCTAGGAAAGGCCTACAATGAGCAGTTCTTC	CASSSLGKAYNEQFF
TRBD2	TRBJ2-3	.	TRBV6-5	TGTGCCAGCAATCTAGCGGGAGGTGGCACAGATACGCAGTATTTT	CASNLAGGGTDTQYF
.	TRBJ1-6	.	TRBV28	TGTGCCAGCAGCTCCGGGACAACCTTTAATTCACCCCTCCACTTT	CASSSGTTFNSPLHF
.	TRBJ2-5	.	TRBV2	TGTGCCAGCAATTCAGTGGCAGGCCAAGAGACCCAGTACTTC	CASNSVAGQETQYF
.	TRBJ2-7	.	TRBV4-1	TGCGCCAGCAGCCCACGGACTGCAGCGAGGGAGCAGTACTTC	CASSPRTAAREQYF
TRBD2	TRBJ2-7	.	TRBV27	TGTGCCAGCAGCGACCTAGCGGGCGCCTACGAGCAGTACTTC	CASSDLAGAYEQYF
TRBD2	TRBJ2-1	.	TRBV5-8	TGTGCCAGCAGCTATCTCGCGGGAGGTTACAATGAGCAGTTCTTC	CASSYLAGGYNEQFF
TRBD2	TRBJ2-1	.	TRBV24-1	TGTGCCACCAGTGATGGACCCCTAGCGGGAGGTTCCTACAATGAGCAGTTCTTC	CATSDGPLAGGSYNEQFF
TRBD1	TRBJ2-7	.	TRBV5-6	TGTGCCAGCAGCTTTTGGGACAGGCTTTCCTACGAGCAGTACTTC	CASSFWDRLSYEQYF
TRBD2	TRBJ2-1	.	TRBV18	TGTGCCAGCTCACCAGGACTAGCGGGAGTAAATGAGCAGTTCTTC	CASSPGLAGVNEQFF
TRBD1	TRBJ1-1	.	TRBV6-5	TGTGCCAGCAGTTGGGCTCGACAGGGCACTGAAGCTTTCTTT	CASSWARQGTEAFF
.	TRBJ2-1	.	TRBV5-1	TGCGCCAGCAGCGCGTCCATAGCCGTACAAACCAACAATGAGCAGTTCTTC	CASSASIAVQTNNEQFF
.	TRBJ1-1	.	TRBV11-3	TGTGCCAGCAGCCTGTACAGAAACACTGAAGCTTTCTTT	CASSLYRNTEAFF
TRBD1	TRBJ2-5	.	TRBV7-9	TGTGCCAGCAGCTTAGGGACAGGAATACAAGAGACCCAGTACTTC	CASSLGTGIQETQYF
TRBD1	TRBJ1-4	.	TRBV28	TGTGCCAGCAGACCTGGACAGGGGGCCGGGAAATTCGGGTCTACGCGGGAAAAACTGTTTTTT	CASRPGQGAGKFGSTREKLFF
.	TRBJ1-1	.	TRBV5-1	TGCGCCAGCAGCGCTGGACAGTCCACTGAAGCTTTCTTT	CASSAGQSTEAFF
TRBD1	TRBJ1-4	.	TRBV19	TGTGCCAGTAGTAGCACAGGGGGACAGGATGAAAAACTGTTTTTT	CASSSTGGQDEKLFF
TRBD1	TRBJ1-2	.	TRBV6-5	TGTGCCAGCAGTTACTCCGGGACAGGGGTCTATGGCTACACCTTC	CASSYSGTGVYGYTF
.	TRBJ1-5	.	TRBV30	TGTGCCTGGGGACTCCACAGGGACAATCAGCCCCAGCATTTT	CAWGLHRDNQPQHF
.	TRBJ2-5	.	TRBV6-1	TGTGCCAGCACCCTACCTGAGGGCATCGGAGAGACCCAGTACTTC	CASTLPEGIGETQYF
TRBD2	TRBJ2-7	.	TRBV2	TGTGCCAGCAGCGGTAGCGGGAGCGGTCCCTACGAGCAGTACTTC	CASSGSGSGPYEQYF
TRBD1	TRBJ2-3	.	TRBV3-1/TRBV3-2	TGTGCCAGCAGCCTTGACAGGGGGCTTAGCACAGATACGCAGTATTTT	CASSLDRGLSTDTQYF
TRBD1	TRBJ1-6	.	TRBV28	TGTGCCAGCAGTTCTACACAGGGGTCACCCCTCCACTTT	CASSSTQGSPLHF
.	TRBJ2-2	.	TRBV9	TGTGCCAGCAGCGGAACAGGGCCGGTTACCGGGGAGCTGTTTTTT	CASSGTGPVTGELFF
TRBD1	TRBJ2-5	.	TRBV28	TGTGCCAGCAAAGCGATTAAAAGGGACAGGTTGCAAGAGACCCAGTACTTC	CASKAIKRDRLQETQYF